The subject of this entry is one T cell receptor beta chain. This clone was counted only a few times. The clone's antigen remains unknown. No quality values exist for individual bases; no much larger clone is one base distant. This entry belongs to a study of a mutant IDH1 vaccine in newly diagnosed glioma (TCRdb year 2021). Background on the whole study: Patients received eight vaccinations in weeks 1, 3, 5, 7, 11, 15, 19 and 23, corresponding to visits V03 through V10. In the chemotherapy-containing groups, vaccination started alongside temozolomide cycles, whereas in patients who had radiotherapy alone it started 4-6 weeks after radiotherapy. Of the 25 to 40 patients who were treated, about 62% were male and about 40% were female, and the mean age was around 40 years. Prior to enrollment, patients had been given standard therapy consisting of radiotherapy alone, temozolomide alone, or radiochemotherapy with temozolomide, with the combination given to most patients. Six visits were used for peripheral blood collection: V03 (baseline), V05, V07, V10, V12 and V13. Longitudinal TCRB deep sequencing was performed for 20 to 30 treated patients wherever samples were available for exploratory analyses.

Library method: the immunoSEQ multiplex PCR assay. Rearranged TCR beta chain sequences were amplified using the hsTCRB Kit according to the manufacturer's protocol. TCRB libraries were sequenced on an Illumina MiSeq. The original methods were these. The proprietary platform of the kit vendor was used for demultiplexing, trimming and gene mapping. TCRdb stores this immuneACCESS table with in-frame sequences only. Part of the clones is absent; in the studies checked, under half of the shortfall reflects unresolved V genes, and no reason is known for the rest. That table is the source of V, J and clone size, and D and trimming were worked out from the DNA. The sample data list more than 25,000 clones, and approximately 80% of these were observed just once. The top ten constitute roughly a tenth of the sample. The time point label on this specimen signifies: week 5, during vaccination. Every vaccine dose consisted of 300 ug of a 20-mer mutant IDH1 peptide in Montanide, administered subcutaneously together with topical imiquimod. Newly diagnosed WHO grade 3 or 4 IDH1-mutant astrocytomas showing loss of nuclear ATRX were present in the donors. The samples were drawn from NOA16, a multicentre, single-arm, open-label phase I trial in Germany that tested a mutant IDH1 peptide vaccine in humans for the first time. The DNeasy Blood and Tissue Kit was used to extract genomic DNA from EDTA blood for TCRB sequencing.

The CDR3 contains 16 residues, cysteine and phenylalanine counted. Here the CDR3 DNA is all that survives: 48 bases in frame from base 1. V is clipped by 2 bases and J by 5 bases, and the sequence between their germline boundaries is 16 bases long. The germline V gene provides CDR1 MRHNA and CDR2 SNTAGT. What the authors observed across the whole study: Selection of PBMC samples for TCRB deep sequencing was based on availability. According to the authors, sample limitations meant that analyses of patient blood samples could not be reproduced. Pseudoprogression appeared unrelated to alterations in the top peripheral T cell clonotypes detected by TCRB sequencing. Across multiple MHC alleles, vaccine-induced immune responses were seen in nearly 95% of patients.

This sequence was found in a man aged 40-49 years with glioma. This chain is built from TRBV6-4 and TRBJ2-1; the D gene assignment is perhaps TRBD1 or TRBD2, with each matching 5 bases. Sequenced here: PBMCs, sampled from a glioma patient whose treatment included an IDH1 peptide vaccine. In nucleotide form, the sequence is TGTGCCAGCAGTGACAAGCCCGGGGACCGGGACAATGAGCAGTTCTTC. This gives the protein CASSDKPGDRDNEQFF.